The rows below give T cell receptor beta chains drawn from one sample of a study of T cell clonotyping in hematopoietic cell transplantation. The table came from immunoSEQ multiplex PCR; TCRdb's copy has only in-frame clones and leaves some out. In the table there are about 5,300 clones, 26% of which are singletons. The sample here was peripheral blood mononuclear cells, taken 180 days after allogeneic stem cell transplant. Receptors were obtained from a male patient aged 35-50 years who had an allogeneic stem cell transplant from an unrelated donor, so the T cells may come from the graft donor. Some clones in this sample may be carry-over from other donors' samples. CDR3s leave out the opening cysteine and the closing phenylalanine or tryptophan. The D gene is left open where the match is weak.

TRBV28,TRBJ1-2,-,ASSIDRDYGYT
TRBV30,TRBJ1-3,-,AWRLAGNTIY
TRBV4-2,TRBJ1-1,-,ASSQDPGREAF
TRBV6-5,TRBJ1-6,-,ASSYVGGGGNSPLH
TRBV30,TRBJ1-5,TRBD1,AWSVRTGARQPQH
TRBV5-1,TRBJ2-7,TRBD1,ASSLGSAGGYEQY
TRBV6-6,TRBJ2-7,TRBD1,ASSTGDRYEQY
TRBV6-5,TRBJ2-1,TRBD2,ASSYSGGSYNEQF
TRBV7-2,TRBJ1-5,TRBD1,ASSLSLDRTQPQH
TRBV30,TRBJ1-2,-,AWSEGVGYT